This T cell receptor (beta chain) was sequenced during a study of blood T cell repertoires in COVID-19. Study in general: Whether acute or convalescent, the COVID-19 samples came from the United States, Italy and Spain. Sample material is recorded as cDNA or gDNA derived from T cells, B-cell-depleted T cells, or PBMCs.

Participant-reported clinical history was the basis for cohort assignment. Germline V gives CDR1 LNHDA, CDR2 SQIVND (reference sequence). The trim removed 6 bases at V and 14 bases at J, leaving 15 bases unmatched. This CDR3 region has 15 residues. Original handling: Estimates of nucleated cell counts were drawn from the amplification of reference gene primers. Profiled with immunoSEQ multiplex PCR; TCRdb holds only in-frame clones, not every one. Clone size and the V and J calls come from that table; the DNA yielded D and trimming. The sample holds approximately 250,000 clones, about 87% seen once. This clonotype originated in a woman between 40 and 50 years old with acute COVID-19. This chain connects TRBV19 to TRBJ1-6; 8 bases line up with TRBD1. The sequenced sample was PBMCs or T cells enriched from blood (not recorded which). The CDR3 protein is CASSHPDRDFPTLHF. CDR3 nucleotide sequence: TGTGCCAGTAGCCACCCGGACAGGGACTTCCCAACCCTCCACTTT.